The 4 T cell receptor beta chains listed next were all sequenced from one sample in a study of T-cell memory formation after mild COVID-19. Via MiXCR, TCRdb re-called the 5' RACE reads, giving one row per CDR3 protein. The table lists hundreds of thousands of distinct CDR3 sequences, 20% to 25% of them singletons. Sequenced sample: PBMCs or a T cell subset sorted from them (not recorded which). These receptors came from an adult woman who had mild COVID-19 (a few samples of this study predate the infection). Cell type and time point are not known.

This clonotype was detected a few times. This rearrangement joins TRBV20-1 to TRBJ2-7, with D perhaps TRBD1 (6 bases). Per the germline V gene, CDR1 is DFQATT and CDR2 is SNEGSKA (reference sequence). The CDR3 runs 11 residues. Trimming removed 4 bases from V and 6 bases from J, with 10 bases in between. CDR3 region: CSAISGVEQYF. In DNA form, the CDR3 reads TGCAGTGCTATATCAGGGGTCGAGCAGTACTTC.

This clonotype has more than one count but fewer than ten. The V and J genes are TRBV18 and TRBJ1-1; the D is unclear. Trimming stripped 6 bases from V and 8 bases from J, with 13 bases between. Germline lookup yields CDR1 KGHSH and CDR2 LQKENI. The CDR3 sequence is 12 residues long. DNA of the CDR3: TGTGCCAGCTCTCGGAGAAGGGAGGAAGCTTTCTTT. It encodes CASSRRREEAFF. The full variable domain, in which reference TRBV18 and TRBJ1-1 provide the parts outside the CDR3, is NAGVMQNPRHLVRRRGQEARLRCSPMKGHSHVYWYRQLPEEGLKFMVYLQKENIIDESGMPKERFSAEFPKEGPSILRIQQVVRGDSAAYFCASSRRREEAFFGQGTRLTVV.

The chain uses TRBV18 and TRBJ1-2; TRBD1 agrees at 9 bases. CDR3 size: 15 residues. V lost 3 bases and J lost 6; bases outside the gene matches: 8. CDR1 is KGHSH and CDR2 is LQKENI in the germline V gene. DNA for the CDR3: TGTGCCAGCTCACCGGACACCGGGACAGGGAATGGCTACACCTTC. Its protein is CASSPDTGTGNGYTF.

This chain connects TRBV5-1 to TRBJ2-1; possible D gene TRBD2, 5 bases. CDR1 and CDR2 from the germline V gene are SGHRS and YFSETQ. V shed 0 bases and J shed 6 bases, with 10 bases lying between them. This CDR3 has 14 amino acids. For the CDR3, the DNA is TGCGCCAGCAGCTTGGCGCTAGCCCTCAATGAGCAGTTCTTC. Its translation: CASSLALALNEQFF.